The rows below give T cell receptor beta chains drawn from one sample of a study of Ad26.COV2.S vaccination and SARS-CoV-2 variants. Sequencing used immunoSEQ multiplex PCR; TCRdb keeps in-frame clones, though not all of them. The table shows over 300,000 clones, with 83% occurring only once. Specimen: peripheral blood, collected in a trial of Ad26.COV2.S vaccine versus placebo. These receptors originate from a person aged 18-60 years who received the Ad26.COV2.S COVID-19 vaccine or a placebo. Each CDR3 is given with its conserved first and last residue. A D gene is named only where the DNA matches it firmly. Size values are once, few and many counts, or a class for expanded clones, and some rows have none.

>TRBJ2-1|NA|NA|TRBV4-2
CASSQDFHNEQFF
TGTGCCAGCAGCCAAGACTTTCACAATGAGCAGTTCTTC
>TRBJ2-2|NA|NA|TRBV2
CASRAKLQVTNTGELFF
TGTGCCAGCAGGGCCAAATTACAGGTGACGAACACCGGGGAGCTGTTTTTT
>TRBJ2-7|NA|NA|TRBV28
CASSSRREQYF
TGTGCCAGCAGTTCGCGTCGGGAGCAGTACTTC
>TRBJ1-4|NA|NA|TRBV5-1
CASSLGGGPYNEKLFF
TGCGCCAGCAGCTTGGGGGGCGGGCCATATAATGAAAAACTGTTTTTT
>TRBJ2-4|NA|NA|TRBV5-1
CASSLNLAKNIQYF
TGCGCCAGCAGCTTAAATCTAGCCAAAAACATTCAGTACTTC
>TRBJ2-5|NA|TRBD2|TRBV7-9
CASRGLVGETQYF
TGTGCCAGCAGGGGACTAGTCGGAGAGACCCAGTACTTC
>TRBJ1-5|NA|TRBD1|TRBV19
CASSPRQGAWYSNQPQHF
TGTGCCAGTAGTCCGAGACAGGGGGCTTGGTATAGCAATCAGCCCCAGCATTTT
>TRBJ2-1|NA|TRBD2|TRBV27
CASRTVAGVAYNEQFF
TGTGCCAGCAGGACCGTAGCGGGAGTAGCTTACAATGAGCAGTTCTTC
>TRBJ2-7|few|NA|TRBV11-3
CASSFAGIEQYF
TGTGCCAGCAGCTTCGCCGGGATCGAGCAGTACTTC
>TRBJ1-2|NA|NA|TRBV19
CASITGGGSYTF
TGTGCCAGTATCACTGGGGGCGGCAGCTACACCTTC
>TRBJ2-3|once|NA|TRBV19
CASTLPGRNGDTQYF
TGTGCCAGTACCCTTCCGGGACGCAACGGGGATACGCAGTATTTT
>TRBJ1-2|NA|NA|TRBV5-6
CASSFGGDYGYTF
TGTGCCAGCAGCTTCGGGGGGGACTATGGCTACACCTTC
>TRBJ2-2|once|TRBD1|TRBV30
CAWSAGTGTNTGELFF
TGTGCCTGGAGTGCTGGGACAGGGACTAACACCGGGGAGCTGTTTTTT
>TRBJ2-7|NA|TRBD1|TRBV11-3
CASSFMGQGSYEQYF
TGTGCCAGCAGCTTCATGGGACAGGGGTCCTACGAGCAGTACTTC
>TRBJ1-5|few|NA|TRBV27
CASSLRGGNQPQHF
TGTGCCAGCAGTTTAAGGGGAGGCAATCAGCCCCAGCATTTT
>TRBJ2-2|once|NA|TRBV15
CATSSGGLGAGELFF
TGTGCCACCAGCAGTGGGGGATTGGGTGCCGGGGAGCTGTTTTTT
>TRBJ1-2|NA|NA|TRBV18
CASSQEGTYGYTF
TGTGCCAGCTCACAGGAGGGGACCTATGGCTACACCTTC
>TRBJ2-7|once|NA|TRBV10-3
CAISQTVYEQYF
TGTGCCATAAGTCAGACAGTCTACGAGCAGTACTTC
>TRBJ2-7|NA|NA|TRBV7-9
CASSLERYEQYF
TGTGCCAGCAGCTTAGAAAGGTACGAGCAGTACTTC
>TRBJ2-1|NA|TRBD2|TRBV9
CASSVVSGGNEQFF
TGTGCCAGCAGCGTAGTTTCCGGGGGGAATGAGCAGTTCTTC
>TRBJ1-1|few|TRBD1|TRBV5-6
CASSLTGVGTEAFF
TGTGCCAGCAGCTTGACAGGGGTAGGCACTGAAGCTTTCTTT
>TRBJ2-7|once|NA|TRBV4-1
CASSQSDSLYEQYF
TGCGCCAGCAGCCAATCGGACAGCCTCTACGAGCAGTACTTC
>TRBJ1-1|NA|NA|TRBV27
CASSWGRNTEAFF
TGTGCCAGCAGTTGGGGCCGGAACACTGAAGCTTTCTTT
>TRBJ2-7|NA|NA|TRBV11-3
CASSRQGGQREQYF
TGTGCCAGCAGCAGACAGGGAGGACAGCGCGAGCAGTACTTC
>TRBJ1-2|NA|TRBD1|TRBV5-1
CASSFSGTGGDLPPGYTF
TGCGCCAGCAGCTTTTCCGGGACAGGGGGCGATTTGCCGCCAGGCTACACCTTC
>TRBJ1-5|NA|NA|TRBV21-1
CARKGRVNQPQHF
TGTGCCAGGAAGGGCAGGGTCAATCAGCCCCAGCATTTT
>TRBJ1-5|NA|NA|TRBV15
CATSRRGLGNQPQHF
TGTGCCACCAGCAGGAGGGGCTTAGGCAATCAGCCCCAGCATTTT
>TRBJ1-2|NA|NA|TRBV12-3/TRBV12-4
CASTLGGFQGYTF
TGTGCCAGCACTCTGGGTGGATTTCAGGGCTACACCTTC
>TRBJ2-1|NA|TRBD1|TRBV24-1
CATSDPGQGDNEQFF
TGTGCCACCAGTGACCCGGGACAGGGGGACAATGAGCAGTTCTTC
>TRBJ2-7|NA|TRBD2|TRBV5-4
CASSSPTSGGSEQYF
TGTGCCAGCAGCTCCCCCACTAGCGGGGGCTCCGAGCAGTACTTC
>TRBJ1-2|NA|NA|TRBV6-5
CASTQGPSYGYTF
TGTGCCAGCACCCAGGGGCCTTCTTATGGCTACACCTTC
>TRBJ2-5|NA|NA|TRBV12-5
CASGLVTGSRLQETQYF
TGTGCTAGTGGTTTGGTCACAGGGAGCAGGCTCCAAGAGACCCAGTACTTC
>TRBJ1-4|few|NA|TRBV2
CASTSQTATNEKLFF
TGTGCCAGCACCTCCCAGACTGCAACTAATGAAAAACTGTTTTTT